The 17 T cell receptor beta chains below all came from one sample that was sequenced in a study of blood T cells in healthy people across ages. A second PCR of 7 to 11 cycles used a sample-barcoded 5' primer and a J-beta primer mix. TCRdb analysed the 5' RACE reads with MiXCR anew, one entry per CDR3 protein. The sample shows approximately 1,000,000 distinct CDR3 sequences, more than 30% of them seen only once. The sample was blood. Receptors originate from a man younger than 35 in good health.

This clonotype was seen a handful of times. The chain couples TRBV7-3 to TRBJ2-1; tentatively, D is TRBD1 (5 bases). With 1 base removed from V and 7 bases from J, the gap between germline ends came to 8 bases. Per the germline V gene, CDR1 is SGHTA and CDR2 is FQGTGA. The CDR3 is 13 residues long. The CDR3: CASSLMTENEQFF. Written as DNA, the CDR3 is TGTGCCAGCAGCTTAATGACAGAGAATGAGCAGTTCTTC. Full variable domain (remainder filled in from reference TRBV7-3 and TRBJ2-1): GAGVSQTPSNKVTEKGKYVELRCDPISGHTALYWYRQSLGQGPEFLIYFQGTGAADDSGLPNDRFFAVRPEGSVSTLKIQRTERGDSAVYLCASSLMTENEQFFGPGTRLTVL.

This rearrangement joins TRBV20-1 to TRBJ2-5, with a tentative D call TRBD2 (6 bases). In germline, CDR1 is DFQATT, CDR2 SNEGSKA (reference sequence). The CDR3 loop spans 16 amino acids. V was pared by 1 base and J by 6 bases, with 21 bases between. The CDR3 here is CSARALSRTTGKTQYF. Written as DNA, the CDR3 is TGCAGTGCTAGAGCTCTGAGCCGGACTACTGGGAAGACCCAGTACTTC.

The chain employs TRBV7-2 and TRBJ2-1, with D tentatively TRBD2 (5 bases). The length of the CDR3 is 15 residues. Germline CDR1 reads SGHTA; CDR2 reads FQGNSA. V lost 4 bases, J lost 10 bases, and 20 bases lay in between. The DNA of the CDR3 is TGTGCCAGCAGCTCATCAGACTACGCCTTCGAGGAGCAGTTCTTC. Its translation is CASSSSDYAFEEQFF.

This clonotype was found a few times. This chain links TRBV12-5 with TRBJ1-1; TRBD1 matches at 12 bases. The CDR3 is 17 residues long. V lost 5 bases and J lost 1; bases outside the gene matches: 8. Germline-derived CDR1 and CDR2 are LGHNT and FRNRAP. This CDR3 is CASGPGTGGSENTEAFF. The CDR3 DNA reads as TGTGCTAGTGGTCCAGGGACAGGGGGCTCCGAGAACACTGAAGCTTTCTTT.

This clonotype was counted a single time. The chain couples TRBV4-1 to TRBJ1-2; D gene uncertain. This CDR3 has 17 residues. Trimming took 0 bases from V and 4 from J, leaving 18 bases between them. Germline V gene sequence: CDR1 MGHRA, CDR2 YSYEKL. CDR3 residues: CASSQDSPPPWGYGYTF. Here the CDR3 DNA reads TGCGCCAGCAGCCAAGATAGCCCTCCGCCCTGGGGCTATGGCTACACCTTC.

This clonotype has only a few counts. This sequence joins TRBV29-1 and TRBJ1-4; D remains unclear. The V gene's germline CDR1 is SQVTM and CDR2 ANQGSEA. V lost 2 bases and J lost 4, with 11 bases in between. This CDR3 is built from 14 residues. The DNA of the CDR3 is TGCAGCGTTGAATTCTCCCAGCTTAATGAAAAACTGTTTTTT. It encodes CSVEFSQLNEKLFF.

This chain connects TRBV20-1 to TRBJ2-3; D may correspond to TRBD1 or TRBD2 (6 bases each). V lost 5 bases and J 1 base, leaving 16 bases between the germline ends. This CDR3 comprises 15 residues. CDR1 and CDR2 (germline): DFQATT, SNEGSKA (reference sequence). CDR3 protein: CSAGGLSAGTDTQYF. The CDR3 DNA sequence: TGCAGTGCTGGGGGGCTCTCCGCTGGCACAGATACGCAGTATTTT.

This clonotype occurred a few times. This rearrangement joins TRBV6-2 or TRBV6-3 to TRBJ2-1, with no clear D. Germline loops: CDR1 MNHEY, CDR2 SVGEGT. The CDR3 contains 15 residues. Deletions cut 6 bases from V and 0 bases from J, with 12 bases between. The CDR3 protein is CASRLGARSYNEQFF. In DNA, the CDR3 is TGTGCCAGCAGGCTGGGTGCCCGCTCCTACAATGAGCAGTTCTTC.

The chain links TRBV5-4 to TRBJ2-7, with D perhaps matching TRBD1 (6 bases). Deletions cut 1 base from V and 2 bases from J, with 13 bases between. The CDR3 has 15 residues. CDR1 is SGHNT, CDR2 YYREEE, per germline (reference sequence). As DNA, the CDR3 is TGTGCCAGCAGCTTGTACCGGACAGATACCTACGAGCAGTACTTC. It codes for CASSLYRTDTYEQYF.

V is TRBV28 and J is TRBJ1-2; 7 bases match TRBD1. V was pared by 6 bases and J by 5 bases, with 9 bases of the junction left unmatched. This CDR3 comprises 14 residues. Germline lookup yields CDR1 MDHEN and CDR2 SYDVKM. CDR3 DNA: TGTGCCAGCAGAACAGGGGCTTTATCTTATGGCTACACCTTC. Its translation: CASRTGALSYGYTF.

This clonotype has a handful of counts. The genes are TRBV29-1 and TRBJ2-3; D remains unclear. CDR3 length equals 12 residues. Germline V CDR1 and CDR2: SQVTM, ANQGSEA. Trimming took 3 bases from V and 0 from J, leaving 4 bases between them. The CDR3 DNA reads TGCAGCGTTGATAAGAGCACAGATACGCAGTATTTT. Its translation is CSVDKSTDTQYF.

This sequence joins TRBV6-2 or TRBV6-3 and TRBJ2-7; no firm D call. The J call may be in error: the DNA end matches TRBJ2-5 better. The CDR3 runs to 13 residues. Germline V gene data show CDR1 as MNHEY and CDR2 as SVGEGT. CDR3 residues: CASSPSRKETQYF. The DNA of the CDR3 is TGTGCCAGCAGCCCAAGTAGGAAGGAGACCCAGTACTTC.

This clonotype turned up a few times. The chain links TRBV5-1 to TRBJ2-1; D unclear. Germline V gene sequence: CDR1 SGHRS, CDR2 YFSETQ. CDR3 length equals 13 residues. Trimming cost V 3 bases and J 6 bases, with 10 bases left between them. CDR3 protein: CASSSSGSNEQFF. The CDR3 coding sequence is TGCGCCAGCAGCTCCTCCGGGTCCAATGAGCAGTTCTTC.

V gene TRBV21-1 combines with J gene TRBJ1-1; the tabulated D call, TRBD1, remains unverified against the DNA. TRBV21-1 represents a pseudogene. The CDR3 has 14 residues. In DNA form, the CDR3 reads TGTGCCAGCAGCAACAACAGGGGCCACACTGAAGCTTTCTTT. It encodes CASSNNRGHTEAFF.

This clonotype appeared a few times. V usage is TRBV7-9 and J usage is TRBJ2-4; 9 positions agree with TRBD2. Looked up from germline, CDR1 is SEHNR and CDR2 is FQNEAQ (reference sequence). Trimming at V came to 6 bases and at J to 5 bases, leaving 2 bases not matched to a gene. The CDR3 covers 13 residues. For the CDR3, the DNA is TGTGCCAGCAGAGCTAGCGGGGAAAACATTCAGTACTTC. It encodes CASRASGENIQYF.

This clonotype occurred a few times. The chain joins TRBV7-3 to TRBJ1-1, with D tentatively TRBD1 (5 bases). Trimming cost V 8 bases and J 1 base, with 11 bases left between them. This CDR3 is built from 13 residues. Germline V gives CDR1 SGHTA, CDR2 FQGTGA. The CDR3 is CASSGHPNTEAFF. The CDR3 nucleotides are TGTGCCAGCTCTGGACACCCGAACACTGAAGCTTTCTTT.

This clonotype was detected only a few times. A clone one base away is much larger, so this may be a read error. The rearrangement links TRBV19 to TRBJ2-7; TRBD2 matches 12 bases. The J segment lost 7 bases and the V segment lost 3 bases, leaving 7 bases of the junction unmatched. The CDR3 is 15 amino acids. Germline CDR1 reads LNHDA; CDR2 reads SQIVND (reference sequence). In nucleotides, the CDR3 is TGTGCCAGTAGTATCACTAGCGGGGGGCCAAATGAGCAGTACTTC. It yields the protein CASSITSGGPNEQYF.